A selection of T cell receptor beta chains follows, all from one sample in a study of control samples from healthy donors and cancer patients. Sequencing was performed with immunoSEQ multiplex PCR; in TCRdb, only in-frame clones are kept and a portion is missing. The sample contains 150,000 or so clones, just under 95% of which appear only once. Sequencing was performed on blood. These receptor sequences come from a woman in her sixties in good health. Both conserved end residues are part of each CDR3. The order of the fields is clone size, J gene, V gene, D gene, CDR3 protein, CDR3 DNA. The D gene is left open where the match is weak. The size field is filled for only some rows; it gives once, few, many or a size class.

size: NA
J: TRBJ1-3
V: TRBV2
D: TRBD1
CDR3: CASRDRGQGNTIYF
DNA: TGTGCCAGCAGAGACAGGGGGCAAGGAAACACCATATATTTT

size: NA
J: TRBJ1-4
V: TRBV19
D: NA
CDR3: CASSTQTSNEKLFF
DNA: TGTGCCAGTAGTACGCAGACATCTAATGAAAAACTGTTTTTT

size: once
J: TRBJ1-2
V: TRBV3-1/TRBV3-2
D: NA
CDR3: CASSRKTGTGEGGYTF
DNA: TGTGCCAGCAGCCGAAAGACGGGGACCGGGGAGGGTGGCTACACCTTC

size: NA
J: TRBJ2-7
V: TRBV18
D: NA
CDR3: CASTLMGAQGNEQYF
DNA: TGTGCCAGCACATTGATGGGGGCGCAAGGAAACGAGCAGTACTTC

size: NA
J: TRBJ1-5
V: TRBV5-6
D: TRBD1
CDR3: CASSFRGTVSNQPQHF
DNA: TGTGCCAGCAGTTTTCGCGGGACAGTTAGCAATCAGCCCCAGCATTTT

size: NA
J: TRBJ2-7
V: TRBV21-1
D: NA
CDR3: CASSPEPIYEQYF
DNA: TGTGCCAGCAGCCCCGAACCCATCTACGAGCAGTACTTC

size: NA
J: TRBJ1-4
V: TRBV19
D: NA
CDR3: CASSMVVGSNEKLFF
DNA: TGTGCCAGTAGTATGGTTGTGGGCTCGAATGAAAAACTGTTTTTT

size: NA
J: TRBJ1-1
V: TRBV4-3
D: NA
CDR3: CASSRRDFLDARSTEAFF
DNA: TGCGCCAGCAGCCGGCGGGACTTTCTGGACGCTCGGAGTACTGAAGCTTTCTTT

size: NA
J: TRBJ2-7
V: TRBV2
D: TRBD1
CDR3: CASSEGQSYEQYF
DNA: TGTGCCAGCAGTGAGGGACAGTCCTACGAGCAGTACTTC

size: NA
J: TRBJ1-2
V: TRBV7-2
D: NA
CDR3: CASSLTGIVYGYTF
DNA: TGTGCCAGCAGCCTCACCGGGATTGTCTATGGCTACACCTTC

size: NA
J: TRBJ1-5
V: TRBV7-2
D: NA
CDR3: CASSLGYPSNQPQHF
DNA: TGTGCCAGCAGCTTAGGGTATCCATCCAATCAGCCCCAGCATTTT

size: NA
J: TRBJ1-1
V: TRBV12-5
D: NA
CDR3: CASGLPTQGITEAFF
DNA: TGTGCTAGTGGTTTGCCTACTCAGGGTATCACTGAAGCTTTCTTT

size: NA
J: TRBJ1-5
V: TRBV10-3
D: NA
CDR3: CAISPDRHQPQHF
DNA: TGTGCCATCAGCCCCGACAGGCATCAGCCCCAGCATTTT

size: NA
J: TRBJ1-2
V: TRBV5-6
D: NA
CDR3: CASSLAGQPRGYTF
DNA: TGTGCCAGCAGCTTGGCCGGGCAGCCTCGGGGCTACACCTTC

size: NA
J: TRBJ1-6
V: TRBV3-1/TRBV3-2
D: TRBD1
CDR3: CASSQRTGVNSPLHF
DNA: TGTGCCAGCAGCCAAAGGACAGGGGTTAATTCACCCCTCCACTTT

size: NA
J: TRBJ1-3
V: TRBV11-2
D: NA
CDR3: CASSFGFLSGRNTIYF
DNA: TGTGCCAGCAGCTTTGGCTTCCTTTCTGGGCGAAACACCATATATTTT

size: NA
J: TRBJ1-5
V: TRBV12-3/TRBV12-4
D: NA
CDR3: CASSLLRDQPQHF
DNA: TGTGCCAGCAGTTTACTCCGAGATCAGCCCCAGCATTTT

size: NA
J: TRBJ1-2
V: TRBV9
D: NA
CDR3: CASSGRGSFYGYTF
DNA: TGTGCCAGCAGCGGAAGAGGGTCCTTCTATGGCTACACCTTC

size: NA
J: TRBJ1-5
V: TRBV5-8
D: NA
CDR3: CASSSNWAGDSNQPQHF
DNA: TGTGCCAGCAGCTCTAACTGGGCAGGGGATAGCAATCAGCCCCAGCATTTT

size: NA
J: TRBJ1-4
V: TRBV6-5
D: TRBD1
CDR3: CASRLSGQGWEKLFF
DNA: TGTGCCAGCAGGCTCTCGGGACAGGGCTGGGAAAAACTGTTTTTT

size: once
J: TRBJ1-5
V: TRBV4-1
D: NA
CDR3: CASSQPRDTNSNQPQHF
DNA: TGCGCCAGCAGCCAACCACGGGACACCAATAGCAATCAGCCCCAGCATTTT

size: once
J: TRBJ1-1
V: TRBV12-3/TRBV12-4
D: NA
CDR3: CAVQPTRGAFF
DNA: TGTGCCGTTCAACCTACCCGGGGAGCTTTCTTT

size: NA
J: TRBJ1-3
V: TRBV9
D: NA
CDR3: CASSVEGAGNTIYF
DNA: TGTGCCAGCAGCGTAGAGGGAGCTGGAAACACCATATATTTT

size: NA
J: TRBJ2-2
V: TRBV5-1
D: TRBD1
CDR3: CASSLGRDRWTGELFF
DNA: TGCGCCAGCAGCCTAGGACGGGACAGGTGGACCGGGGAGCTGTTTTTT

size: once
J: TRBJ2-3
V: TRBV7-3
D: NA
CDR3: CASSSLGGSDTQYF
DNA: TGTGCCAGCAGCTCCTTGGGGGGATCAGATACGCAGTATTTT

size: NA
J: TRBJ1-1
V: TRBV5-6
D: TRBD1
CDR3: CASSFGDRGAEAFF
DNA: TGTGCCAGCAGCTTTGGGGACAGGGGTGCTGAAGCTTTCTTT

size: NA
J: TRBJ1-2
V: TRBV5-6
D: NA
CDR3: CASSYEADYGYTF
DNA: TGTGCCAGCAGCTACGAGGCAGACTATGGCTACACCTTC

size: NA
J: TRBJ2-5
V: TRBV15
D: NA
CDR3: CATSRDRQEKTQYF
DNA: TGTGCCACCAGCAGAGATCGGCAGGAAAAGACCCAGTACTTC